Described below is a single TCR beta chain sequence and its context. These data originate in a study of blood T cell repertoires in COVID-19. Study-level background: The United States, Italy and Spain supplied acute and convalescent COVID-19 samples.

The protocol was immunoSEQ multiplex PCR, while the TCRdb copy is restricted to in-frame clones and leaves out a portion. The data hold about 180,000 clones, with 70% to 85% observed a single time. The sequencing sample was made of peripheral blood. The source is a human donor in a cohort sampled during active COVID-19.

The CDR3 region is CSVEGGTTGFYGYTF. DNA of the CDR3: TGCAGCGTTGAAGGGGGAACTACAGGGTTCTATGGCTACACCTTC. The chain employs TRBV29-1 and TRBJ1-2, with D possibly TRBD1 on 6 matching bases. Germline CDR1 reads SQVTM; CDR2 reads ANQGSEA. The CDR3 is 15 residues long. Trimming took 1 base from V and 4 from J, leaving 16 bases between them. Filled out from reference TRBV29-1 and TRBJ1-2, the complete variable domain reads SAVISQKPSRDICQRGTSLTIQCQVDSQVTMMFWYRQQPGQSLTLIATANQGSEATYESGFVIDKFPISRPNLTFSTLTVSNMSPEDSSIYLCSVEGGTTGFYGYTFGSGTRLTVV.